One and the same sample provided the 11 T cell receptor beta chains below, sequenced in a study of blood T cell repertoires in COVID-19. Using immunoSEQ multiplex PCR, the repertoire was profiled, and TCRdb retains in-frame clones only, with some absent. Among about 87,000 clones listed, about 79% were seen once. The sample taken for sequencing was peripheral blood. The receptors derive from a woman in her fifties or sixties with acute or convalescent COVID-19.

CDR3 amino acids: CAWIQGYTEAFF. The CDR3, as DNA: TGTGCCTGGATCCAGGGGTACACTGAAGCTTTCTTT. The rearrangement uses TRBV30 and TRBJ1-1; D may be TRBD1 (6 bases). The V and J ends lost 4 bases and 3 bases respectively, with 9 bases between them. This CDR3 has 12 amino acids. Per the germline V gene, CDR1 is GTSNPN and CDR2 is SVGIG (reference sequence).

The rearrangement links TRBV4-3 to TRBJ1-6, with 7 bases aligning to TRBD1. Looked up from germline, CDR1 is LGHNA and CDR2 is YSLEER. With V trimmed by 1 base and J by 10 bases, 10 bases remained unmatched. The CDR3 covers 16 residues. The CDR3 loop is CASSQGQTGIRSPLHF. The CDR3 bases are TGCGCCAGCAGCCAAGGGCAGACAGGGATCAGGTCACCCCTCCACTTT.

The chain carries TRBV6-6 and TRBJ2-7; TRBD2 might be the D (5 bases). CDR3 length equals 16 residues. Germline-derived CDR1 and CDR2 are MNHNY and SVGAGI (reference sequence). V dropped 0 bases and J dropped 3 bases, with 15 bases sitting between them. CDR3 DNA: TGTGCCAGCAGTTACTCGACTACCACCGGAGACTACGAGCAGTACTTC. Translating gives CASSYSTTTGDYEQYF.

This chain links TRBV7-2 with TRBJ1-2; perhaps TRBD1 as D (6 bases). This CDR3 is 15 amino acids long. The V gene's germline CDR1 is SGHTA and CDR2 FQGNSA. Trimming left V 5 bases short and J 5 bases short, with 18 bases between. Here the CDR3 reads CASSQQRGGPYGYTF. In DNA form, the CDR3 reads TGTGCCAGCAGCCAGCAGAGGGGGGGCCCTTATGGCTACACCTTC.

There are a few counts of this clone. The genes are TRBV5-5 and TRBJ2-2, with a possible D match to TRBD2 (5 bases). This CDR3 contains 14 residues. V lost 0 bases and J lost 6, with 9 bases in between. Germline CDR1 SGHKS, CDR2 YYEKEE (reference sequence). The CDR3 sequence: CASSLVMRAGELFF. The CDR3 nucleotides read TGTGCCAGCAGCTTGGTCATGAGGGCCGGGGAGCTGTTTTTT.

The rearrangement joins TRBV11-2 to TRBJ2-1; 10 bases are a match to TRBD2. The germline V gene has CDR1 SGHAT and CDR2 FQNNGV. The ends lost 5 bases at V and 7 bases at J; junction bases unmatched: 5. The CDR3 spans 14 residues. The CDR3: CASSESGGANEQFF. CDR3 coding DNA: TGTGCCAGCAGCGAGAGCGGGGGGGCAAATGAGCAGTTCTTC.

This clone showed up just a few times. The sample has other DNA sequences that encode this CDR3 too. The chain couples TRBV5-1 to TRBJ1-4, with 10 bases lining up with TRBD1. Germline CDR1 SGHRS, CDR2 YFSETQ. The CDR3 runs to 15 residues. V lost 0 bases, J lost 8 bases, and 4 bases stayed unmatched. The CDR3 DNA reads as TGCGCCAGCAGCTTGGCCGGGACAGGGGACGAAAAACTGTTTTTT. It specifies CASSLAGTGDEKLFF.

V gene TRBV19 combines with J gene TRBJ1-6; D gene unclear. The CDR3 is made up of 13 amino acids. The germline V and J ends were trimmed by 3 bases and 9 bases, with 9 bases remaining between them. Germline values: CDR1 LNHDA, CDR2 SQIVND (reference sequence). Here the CDR3 reads CASSMGSVSPLHF. CDR3 DNA sequence: TGTGCCAGTAGTATGGGGAGCGTTTCACCCCTCCACTTT.

DNA for the CDR3: TGTGCCAGCAGCCCCCGCCATGGGACTGGGACTGAAGCTTTCTTT. As protein: CASSPRHGTGTEAFF. This chain connects TRBV3-1 (or the pseudogene TRBV3-2) to TRBJ1-1, with TRBD1 as a possible D gene (5 bases). CDR1 is LGHDT, CDR2 YNNKEL, per germline (reference sequence). V lost 4 bases to trimming and J lost 5 bases, with 17 bases between them. This CDR3 spans 15 amino acids.

The V and J genes are TRBV15 and TRBJ2-5; TRBD2 matches 7 bases. Trimming took 5 bases from V and 5 from J; bases not matched to a gene: 11. Germline V gives CDR1 LNHNV, CDR2 YYDKDF (reference sequence). This CDR3 has 15 amino acids. The DNA for the CDR3 is TGTGCCACCAGCCCCCCAGGGAGGGGAGCGGAGACCCAGTACTTC. Translation gives CATSPPGRGAETQYF.

V is TRBV7-8 and J is TRBJ1-6; no clear D. The V and J ends lost 1 base and 6 bases respectively, with 10 bases between them. CDR3 length: 15 residues. Germline CDR1 SGHVS, CDR2 FQNEAQ. The CDR3: CASSLERGFNSPLHF. CDR3 nucleotides: TGTGCCAGCAGCTTAGAAAGAGGGTTTAATTCACCCCTCCACTTT.